Presented here are 27 T cell receptor beta chains from one specimen sequenced in a study of T cell changes during pregnancy in multiple sclerosis. Method: immunoSEQ multiplex PCR; TCRdb's copy keeps in-frame clones and lacks some. The sample shows 40,000 to 50,000 clones, almost 95% of them seen only once. The source material was CD4+ T cells from peripheral blood mononuclear cells, sampled in the second trimester of pregnancy. The receptors come from a female donor in good health, enrolled as a control in a pregnancy study.

In DNA, the CDR3 is TGTGCCAGCAGTCCCGGGGACTATGGCTACACCTTC. Protein: CASSPGDYGYTF. The chain joins TRBV6-6 to TRBJ1-2, with D hard to call. V was trimmed by 5 bases and J by 3 bases, leaving 7 bases between them. This CDR3 spans 12 amino acids. Germline-derived CDR1 and CDR2 are MNHNY and SVGAGI (reference sequence).

The J gene is TRBJ2-2, the V gene TRBV14; 10 nucleotides agree with TRBD2. The CDR3 has 14 amino acids. With V trimmed by 6 bases and J by 4 bases, 2 bases remained unmatched. Germline loops: CDR1 SGHDN, CDR2 FVKESK. CDR3 protein: CASRPSGGTGELFF. The CDR3 bases are TGTGCCAGCAGGCCTAGCGGGGGCACCGGGGAGCTGTTTTTT.

The J gene is TRBJ1-6, the V gene TRBV11-3; D not certain. Germline V CDR1 and CDR2: SGHNT, YENEEA. The CDR3 loop spans 14 amino acids. The V end was cut by 1 base, the J end by 7 bases, with 8 bases between. In DNA form, the CDR3 reads TGTGCCAGCAGCTTAGGGGAGACCAATTCACCCCTCCACTTT. Translating it yields CASSLGETNSPLHF.

The V call is TRBV29-1, the J call TRBJ2-3; D ambiguous. The CDR3 runs 11 residues. Germline V gene lookup returns CDR1 SQVTM and CDR2 ANQGSEA. V dropped 8 bases and J dropped 0 bases, with 6 bases sitting between them. This CDR3 reads CSSSSTDTQYF. Written as DNA, the CDR3 is TGCAGCTCGTCGAGCACAGATACGCAGTATTTT.

The chain combines TRBV6-6 with TRBJ1-5; 11 bases map to TRBD1. V shed 2 bases, J shed 6 bases, and the junction held 6 bases outside the gene matches. From germline, CDR1 is MNHNY and CDR2 SVGAGI (reference sequence). This CDR3 has 16 amino acids. For the CDR3, the DNA is TGTGCCAGCAGTTACCCGGGACAGGGGGTGGGTCAGCCCCAGCATTTT. Protein product: CASSYPGQGVGQPQHF.

This clone was detected once. The chain uses TRBV14 and TRBJ1-4; 7 positions match TRBD1. The CDR3 is 16 amino acids. Germline CDR1 and CDR2: SGHDN and FVKESK. J gave up 7 bases and V 0 bases, and 8 bases lay outside the gene matches. The CDR3 region is CASSQDFPQGTEKLFF. CDR3 coding DNA: TGTGCCAGCAGCCAAGATTTCCCACAGGGGACTGAAAAACTGTTTTTT.

This sequence joins TRBV7-8 and TRBJ2-3; 8 bases line up with TRBD2. The ends lost 3 bases at V and 0 bases at J; junction bases unmatched: 8. Germline V gene sequence: CDR1 SGHVS, CDR2 FQNEAQ. CDR3 size: 17 residues. CDR3 sequence reads: CASSFRSGVISTDTQYF. For the CDR3, the DNA is TGTGCCAGCAGCTTCCGTAGCGGGGTGATTAGCACAGATACGCAGTATTTT.

CDR3 sequence (DNA): TGTGCCAGCAGCGTAGGCTGGGGTAGCGGCCAAGAGACCCAGTACTTC. Encoded protein: CASSVGWGSGQETQYF. J is TRBJ2-5 and V is TRBV11-2, with D maybe TRBD2 (6 bases). V lost 5 bases and J lost 1, with 17 bases in between. The CDR3 is made up of 16 amino acids. Germline CDR1 is SGHAT and CDR2 is FQNNGV.

The rearrangement links TRBV10-3 to TRBJ2-2, with TRBD2 as a possible D gene (6 bases). Germline values: CDR1 ENHRY, CDR2 SYGVKD. The CDR3 spans 13 residues. V was cut by 4 bases and J by 5 bases, with 8 bases left in between. The CDR3 spells CAISGGETGELFF. As DNA, the CDR3 is TGTGCCATCAGTGGGGGGGAGACCGGGGAGCTGTTTTTT.

This clone is a singleton in its sample. This chain links TRBV18 with TRBJ2-2; 8 bases map to TRBD2. The CDR3 length is 17 residues. Germline CDR1 KGHSH, CDR2 LQKENI. The V and J ends lost 0 bases and 2 bases, in that order; junction bases with no gene match: 5. The CDR3 sequence: CASSPPRGARNTGELFF. CDR3 in DNA: TGTGCCAGCTCACCACCGCGGGGGGCTAGAAACACCGGGGAGCTGTTTTTT.

The genes are TRBV23-1 and TRBJ2-7, with D perhaps TRBD1 (5 bases). TRBV23-1 is an ORF; its function is uncertain. Trimming left V 7 bases short and J 7 bases short, with 14 bases between. The CDR3 has 12 amino acids. CDR3 bases: TGCGCCAGCACCCACCCGAGGACAGAGCAGTACTTC. Protein sequence: CASTHPRTEQYF.

This chain links TRBV7-2 with TRBJ2-7, with no clear D. This CDR3 has 13 residues. Trimming took off 1 base at V and 6 bases at J, with 10 bases between the two ends. Looked up from germline, CDR1 is SGHTA and CDR2 is FQGNSA. CDR3 in DNA: TGTGCCAGCAGCTTAGTTATGGAGACCGAGCAGTACTTC. Its translation: CASSLVMETEQYF.

The chain recombines TRBV14 with TRBJ1-2; D not certain. V was clipped by 0 bases and J by 2 bases, with 10 bases between them. Germline values: CDR1 SGHDN, CDR2 FVKESK. The CDR3 runs to 15 residues. The CDR3 loop reads CASSQDLGGNYGYTF. The CDR3 DNA follows: TGTGCCAGCAGCCAAGATCTAGGAGGGAACTATGGCTACACCTTC.

This chain uses TRBV4-3 with TRBJ2-5; 9 bases are shared with TRBD2. The CDR3 extends over 15 amino acids. V lost 4 bases to trimming and J lost 5 bases; unmatched junction nucleotides: 8. The germline V gene encodes CDR1 LGHNA and CDR2 YSLEER. This chain's CDR3 is CASSPLRGGTETQYF. The CDR3 DNA reads as TGCGCCAGCAGCCCACTGCGGGGGGGCACGGAGACCCAGTACTTC.

V and J are TRBV6-5 and TRBJ1-4, with a weak D call TRBD1 (6 bases). With 6 bases removed from V and 3 bases from J, the gap between germline ends came to 14 bases. Germline V gives CDR1 MNHEY, CDR2 SVGAGI. CDR3 size: 15 residues. The CDR3, as DNA: TGTGCCAGCAGACCGAACAGGGTGGCTAATGAAAAACTGTTTTTT. Translating it yields CASRPNRVANEKLFF.

This chain connects TRBV7-8 to TRBJ1-4, with D perhaps TRBD1 (6 bases). Germline CDR1 is SGHVS and CDR2 is FQNEAQ. V was pared by 4 bases and J by 7 bases, with 13 bases between. The CDR3 loop spans 14 amino acids. The CDR3 is CASSSQGWAEKLFF. CDR3 nucleotides: TGTGCCAGCAGCTCCCAGGGGTGGGCTGAAAAACTGTTTTTT.

The chain has TRBV27 and TRBJ2-3; 10 bases map to TRBD1. V lost 9 bases and J lost 1; bases outside the gene matches: 10. This CDR3 spans 16 amino acids. Germline assignment: CDR1 MNHEY and CDR2 SMNVEV (reference sequence). The CDR3: CASNPDRGLGTDTQYF. CDR3 nucleotides: TGTGCCAGTAACCCTGACAGGGGGCTTGGCACAGATACGCAGTATTTT.

V is TRBV13 and J is TRBJ2-7, with 7 nucleotides matching TRBD1. Trimming cost V 6 bases and J 4 bases; bases outside gene matches: 12. This CDR3 is 15 amino acids long. The germline V gene encodes CDR1 PRHDT and CDR2 FYEKMQ (reference sequence). The CDR3 DNA sequence: TGTGCCAGCAGACTACAGGGGAAGAGACCTTACGAGCAGTACTTC. Protein product: CASRLQGKRPYEQYF.

The rearrangement joins TRBV30 to TRBJ1-2; 9 bases are shared with TRBD1. Unmatched junction bases numbered 9, after V lost 1 base and J lost 3 bases. CDR3 length equals 16 residues. Looked up from germline, CDR1 is GTSNPN and CDR2 is SVGIG (reference sequence). Here the CDR3 DNA reads TGTGCCTGGAGTGGGCCGGGACAGGGTGTATACTATGGCTACACCTTC. Translated: CAWSGPGQGVYYGYTF.

The chain joins TRBV4-2 to TRBJ2-5, with D tentatively TRBD1 (6 bases). The V gene lost 3 bases and the J gene lost 3 bases, with 11 bases spanning the gap. Germline V lookup: CDR1 LGHNA, CDR2 YNFKEQ. This CDR3 is built from 14 residues. Here the CDR3 reads CASSQRTDEETQYF. The CDR3 DNA is TGTGCCAGCAGCCAGCGGACAGACGAAGAGACCCAGTACTTC.

CDR3 sequence reads: CAWSQGQGNYGYTF. The DNA for the CDR3 is TGTGCCTGGAGTCAGGGACAGGGCAACTATGGCTACACCTTC. The V call is TRBV30, the J call TRBJ1-2, with 9 bases matching TRBD1. The length of the CDR3 is 14 residues. Trimming cost V 2 bases and J 2 bases; bases outside gene matches: 3. CDR1 is GTSNPN and CDR2 is SVGIG in the germline V gene (reference sequence).

This clone was recorded only once. V and J are TRBV9 and TRBJ1-5; possibly TRBD1 for D (5 bases). The CDR3 consists of 14 residues. Trimming took 2 bases from V and 4 from J, leaving 10 bases between them. Germline values: CDR1 SGDLS, CDR2 YYNGEE. CDR3 residues: CASSVAAGNQPQHF. The CDR3 region has the DNA TGTGCCAGCAGCGTTGCGGCAGGGAATCAGCCCCAGCATTTT.

This chain connects TRBV7-2 to TRBJ1-4; the D gene is possibly TRBD1 (5 bases). Germline V gene lookup returns CDR1 SGHTA and CDR2 FQGNSA. This CDR3 has 14 residues. Deletions cut 6 bases from V and 2 bases from J, with 10 bases between. The CDR3 DNA follows: TGTGCCAGCAGGCCGACAGCGACTAATGAAAAACTGTTTTTT. Its translation: CASRPTATNEKLFF.

V usage is TRBV30 and J usage is TRBJ2-7; weak D call: TRBD2 (5 bases). Trimming cost V 5 bases and J 7 bases, with 9 bases left between them. Germline assignment: CDR1 GTSNPN and CDR2 SVGIG (reference sequence). This CDR3 is 10 amino acids long. CDR3 protein: CAWGRGEQYF. CDR3 DNA: TGTGCCTGGGGACGAGGGGAGCAGTACTTC.

A single count supports this clone. The rearrangement uses TRBV6-6 and TRBJ2-1, with TRBD1 matching 7 bases. V dropped 2 bases and J dropped 14; count of bases not matched to a gene: 9. Germline V gene sequence: CDR1 MNHNY, CDR2 SVGAGI (reference sequence). This CDR3 has 13 residues. CDR3: CASSYATEGAEFF. In DNA form, the CDR3 reads TGTGCCAGCAGTTACGCTACTGAGGGGGCAGAGTTCTTC.

The chain carries TRBV7-2 and TRBJ2-1; weak D call: TRBD2 (5 bases). The CDR3 totals 13 residues. V gave up 4 bases and J gave up 10 bases, with 14 bases separating them. Germline V CDR1 and CDR2: SGHTA, FQGNSA. CDR3 in DNA: TGTGCCAGCAGCTGGGGTTGGGAGACAGAGCAGTTCTTC. Its translation is CASSWGWETEQFF.

V is TRBV4-1 and J is TRBJ1-2; D is perhaps TRBD1 (6 bases). The V gene lost 1 base and the J gene lost 1 base, with 10 bases spanning the gap. CDR1 is MGHRA and CDR2 is YSYEKL in the germline V gene. The CDR3 has 15 amino acids. CDR3 nucleotides: TGCGCCAGCAGCCAAGTTTCCAGGGGTAACTATGGCTACACCTTC. This gives the protein CASSQVSRGNYGYTF.